These 8 T cell receptor beta chains were all obtained from the same sample, sequenced in a study of T cell changes during pregnancy in multiple sclerosis. The method was immunoSEQ multiplex PCR; TCRdb's version includes in-frame clones alone and lacks a portion of them. In the table there are 73,000 or so clones, under 90% of which are singletons. The sample consisted of peripheral blood, taken after pregnancy. The receptors derive from a female donor in good health, enrolled as a control in a pregnancy study.

As DNA, the CDR3 is TGTGCCAGCAAGCCAGCGGGAGGGACCGGGGAGCTGTTTTTT. Its protein product is CASKPAGGTGELFF. The chain links TRBV6-5 to TRBJ2-2, with 10 nucleotides matching TRBD2. The CDR3 covers 14 residues. From germline, CDR1 is MNHEY and CDR2 SVGAGI. Trimming cost V 7 bases and J 5 bases; bases outside gene matches: 4.

The CDR3 DNA reads as TGTGCCAGCAGACCCGGACTAGCCGGCGGGGAGACCCAGTACTTC. It specifies CASRPGLAGGETQYF. The chain joins TRBV2 to TRBJ2-5, with 8 bases identical to TRBD2. Germline V lookup: CDR1 SNHLY, CDR2 FYNNEI. With 6 bases clipped from V and 5 bases from J, the junction kept 11 bases outside the gene matches. This CDR3 is built from 15 residues.

This clone was counted between two and nine times. This chain connects TRBV30 to TRBJ1-1, with a tentative D call TRBD1 (6 bases). This CDR3 contains 10 residues. Germline V gene data show CDR1 as GTSNPN and CDR2 as SVGIG (reference sequence). Here the CDR3 DNA reads TGTGCAAGGGGGGGCGCTGAAGCTTTCTTT. Amino acids: CARGGAEAFF. The whole variable domain, filled in from reference TRBV30 and TRBJ1-1, reads SQTIHQWPATLVQPVGSPLSLECTVEGTSNPNLYWYRQAAGRGLQLLFYSVGIGQISSEVPQNLSASRPQDRQFILSSKKLLLSDSGFYLCARGGAEAFFGQGTRLTVV.

The chain combines TRBV6-4 with TRBJ2-2, with a tentative D call TRBD2 (5 bases). The CDR3 is 14 residues long. V lost 7 bases to trimming and J lost 3 bases, with 12 bases between them. CDR1 and CDR2 (germline): MRHNA, SNTAGT. CDR3 DNA: TGTGCCAGCACCTTGGACGGGGACACCGGGGAGCTGTTTTTT. It is translated as CASTLDGDTGELFF.

The V call is TRBV27, the J call TRBJ2-1, with TRBD2 matching over 14 bases. The CDR3 spans 14 residues. Trimming cost V 4 bases and J 7 bases; bases outside gene matches: 0. Germline V lookup: CDR1 MNHEY, CDR2 SMNVEV (reference sequence). In DNA, the CDR3 is TGTGCCAGCAGTTGGACTAGCGGGAGGAATGAGCAGTTCTTC. Protein product: CASSWTSGRNEQFF.

V and J are TRBV18 and TRBJ2-7; TRBD1 agrees at 7 bases. This CDR3 is 15 amino acids long. J lost 1 base, V lost 4 bases, and 7 bases had no gene match. Germline-derived CDR1 and CDR2 are KGHSH and LQKENI. In DNA, the CDR3 is TGTGCCAGCTCACTTTATAGACAGGGATCCTACGAGCAGTACTTC. Amino acids: CASSLYRQGSYEQYF.

This clone was picked up a small number of times. The rearrangement uses TRBV6-1 and TRBJ2-7; 11 nucleotides match TRBD2. The germline CDR1 and CDR2 sequences are MNHNS and SASEGT. The junction had 8 bases not matched to a gene; V was cut back by 8 bases and J by 2 bases. CDR3 length equals 15 residues. The chain's CDR3 is CASERLAGPPYEQYF. CDR3 nucleotide sequence: TGTGCCAGCGAGAGACTAGCGGGGCCTCCCTACGAGCAGTACTTC.

The V and J genes are TRBV7-9 and TRBJ2-5; TRBD2 aligns across 7 bases. Germline CDR1 SEHNR, CDR2 FQNEAQ (reference sequence). This CDR3 is 16 amino acids long. The junction had 16 bases not matched to a gene; V was cut back by 5 bases and J by 7 bases. This chain's CDR3 is CASSPSVTTGRGTQYF. The CDR3 region has the DNA TGTGCCAGCAGCCCCTCCGTGACTACGGGGAGGGGGACCCAGTACTTC.